One and the same sample provided the 13 T cell receptor beta chains below, sequenced in a study of identical twins. TCRdb passed the 5' RACE reads through MiXCR, listing each CDR3 protein once. The sample carries approximately 250,000 distinct CDR3 sequences, 6.5% recorded once. The same sample was also used in a study of T cells expressing NK-cell markers.

Sequences were obtained from CD8+ T cells sorted from blood. These receptors were obtained from a young woman in good health.

This clonotype showed up many times. The gene calls are TRBV4-1 and TRBJ2-3; D is uncertain. V lost 1 base, J lost 0 bases, and 11 bases lay in between. CDR3 size: 16 residues. Per germline, CDR1 MGHRA and CDR2 YSYEKL. The CDR3 region is CASSQGNGPSTDTQYF. The CDR3 DNA reads TGCGCCAGCAGCCAAGGGAATGGCCCTAGCACAGATACGCAGTATTTT.

This clonotype has just a few counts. J is TRBJ2-1 and V is TRBV27, with 8 bases identical to TRBD1. V gave up 8 bases and J gave up 7 bases; unmatched junction bases: 10. Germline CDR1 reads MNHEY; CDR2 reads SMNVEV (reference sequence). This CDR3 region has 14 residues. The CDR3 loop is CASRGPGGRNEQFF. The CDR3 region has the DNA TGTGCCAGCCGGGGTCCAGGGGGCCGAAATGAGCAGTTCTTC.

This clonotype was seen repeatedly, ten times or more. V gene TRBV4-2 combines with J gene TRBJ2-1; D is perhaps TRBD2 (6 bases). This CDR3 region has 14 residues. Germline lookup yields CDR1 LGHNA and CDR2 YNFKEQ. The V end lost 9 bases, the J end lost 5 bases, and 17 bases lay between the germline ends. This CDR3 is CASAGGGFDNEQFF. The CDR3 nucleotides are TGTGCCAGTGCGGGTGGGGGGTTCGACAATGAGCAGTTCTTC.

This clonotype was seen a handful of times. The chain has TRBV5-6 and TRBJ1-1, with TRBD1 identical over 8 bases. The V segment lost 4 bases and the J segment 7 bases; nucleotides outside the gene matches: 6. The CDR3 has 13 amino acids. Germline-derived CDR1 and CDR2 are SGHDT and YYEEEE. The CDR3 protein is CASSQDGTGEAFF. The CDR3, as DNA: TGTGCCAGCAGCCAGGACGGGACAGGTGAAGCTTTCTTT.

This rearrangement joins TRBV3-1 to TRBJ1-5; tentative D call: TRBD1 (5 bases). V was cut by 1 base and J by 7 bases, with 11 bases left in between. The CDR3 runs to 14 residues. Germline assignment: CDR1 LGHDT and CDR2 YNNKEL (reference sequence). The DNA of the CDR3 is TGTGCCAGCAGCCAAGGTTTAGGGGTGCAGCCCCAGCATTTT. Residues: CASSQGLGVQPQHF.

This clonotype showed up just a few times. This chain joins TRBV7-2 and TRBJ2-7; D may be TRBD2 (6 bases). Germline assignment: CDR1 SGHTA and CDR2 FQGNSA. V was shortened by 1 base and J by 3 bases, with 13 bases between the two germline ends. The CDR3 is 15 amino acids. CDR3 protein: CASSLEGASVYEQYF. DNA of the CDR3: TGTGCCAGCAGCTTAGAAGGGGCTAGCGTCTACGAGCAGTACTTC.

The chain joins TRBV7-9 to TRBJ2-1; D not certain. The CDR3 is made up of 12 amino acids. Between the trimmed V and J ends, which lost 3 bases and 8 bases, there was a span of 8 bases. Germline values: CDR1 SEHNR, CDR2 FQNEAQ (reference sequence). The CDR3 loop is CASSFPNDEQFF. The CDR3 bases are TGTGCCAGCAGCTTCCCCAATGATGAGCAGTTCTTC.

The rearrangement joins TRBV7-9 to TRBJ1-1; D is unresolved. Per germline, CDR1 SEHNR and CDR2 FQNEAQ (reference sequence). The CDR3 is 15 amino acids. The V end was cut by 5 bases, the J end by 4 bases, with 17 bases between. The CDR3 DNA reads TGTGCCAGCAGCCCCCCTCCCCCTTGGGGCACTGAAGCTTTCTTT. It yields the protein CASSPPPPWGTEAFF.

This clonotype showed up just a few times. The chain joins TRBV12-3 or TRBV12-4 to TRBJ2-3; D unclear. V was trimmed by 5 bases and J by 6 bases, leaving 18 bases between them. This CDR3 comprises 15 residues. DNA for the CDR3: TGTGCCAGCAGTCTTGCTGGTAACAACGGGGATACGCAGTATTTT. As protein: CASSLAGNNGDTQYF.

This clonotype showed up just a few times. The chain employs TRBV7-2 and TRBJ2-3, with D uncertain. Trimming took 4 bases from V and 4 from J, leaving 15 bases between them. The CDR3 covers 15 residues. Germline CDR1 SGHTA, CDR2 FQGNSA. The CDR3 reads CASSSVYSLADTQYF. CDR3 sequence (DNA): TGTGCCAGCAGCTCAGTATACAGTTTGGCAGATACGCAGTATTTT.

This clonotype appeared a few times. The chain joins TRBV5-8 to TRBJ2-5; either TRBD1 or TRBD2 may fit D (5 bases each). Germline V lookup: CDR1 SGHTS, CDR2 YDEGEE. The CDR3 length is 14 residues. Between the trimmed V and J ends, which lost 4 bases and 1 base, there was a span of 11 bases. Here the CDR3 reads CASSLWGFQETQYF. In DNA form, the CDR3 reads TGTGCCAGCAGCCTGTGGGGGTTCCAAGAGACCCAGTACTTC.

This clonotype was observed at least ten times. The chain uses TRBV5-6 and TRBJ2-1; 7 bases are a match to TRBD2. Trimming removed 0 bases from V and 6 bases from J; junction bases left unmatched: 12. Germline V lookup: CDR1 SGHDT, CDR2 YYEEEE. The CDR3 has 17 residues. CDR3 protein: CASSLAYPGLTVNEQFF. CDR3 DNA: TGTGCCAGCAGCTTGGCCTATCCGGGACTAACCGTCAATGAGCAGTTCTTC.

The chain couples TRBV9 to TRBJ2-3, with no clear D. The CDR3 covers 11 residues. CDR1 is SGDLS and CDR2 is YYNGEE in the germline V gene. The V and J ends lost 3 bases and 6 bases respectively, with 5 bases between them. CDR3 nucleotide sequence: TGTGCCAGCAGCGCGCAGGATACGCAGTATTTT. The encoded protein is CASSAQDTQYF.